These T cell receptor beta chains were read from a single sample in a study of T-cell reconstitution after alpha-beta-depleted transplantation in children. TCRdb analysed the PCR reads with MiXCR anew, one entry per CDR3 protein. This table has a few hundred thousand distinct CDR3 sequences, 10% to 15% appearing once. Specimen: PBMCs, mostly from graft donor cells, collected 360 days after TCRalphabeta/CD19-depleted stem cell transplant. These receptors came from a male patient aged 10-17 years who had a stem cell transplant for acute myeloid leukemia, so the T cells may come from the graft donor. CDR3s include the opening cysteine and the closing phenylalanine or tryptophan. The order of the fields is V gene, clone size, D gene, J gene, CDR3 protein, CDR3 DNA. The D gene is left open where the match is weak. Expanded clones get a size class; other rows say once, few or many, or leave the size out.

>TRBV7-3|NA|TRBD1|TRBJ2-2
CASSFDRGSTGELFF
TGTGCCAGCAGCTTCGACAGGGGTAGCACCGGGGAGCTGTTTTTT
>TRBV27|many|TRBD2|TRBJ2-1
CASSLGLARFF
TGTGCCAGCAGCCTCGGACTAGCACGGTTCTTC
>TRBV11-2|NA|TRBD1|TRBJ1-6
CASSSTGGENSPLHF
TGTGCCAGCAGCTCGACAGGGGGGGAGAATTCACCCCTCCACTTT
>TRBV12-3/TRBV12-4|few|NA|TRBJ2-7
CASPKGAGLYEQYF
TGTGCCAGCCCCAAAGGGGCAGGATTGTACGAGCAGTACTTC
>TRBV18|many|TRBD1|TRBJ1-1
CASSPRDRAVEAFF
TGTGCCAGCTCACCACGGGACAGGGCCGTTGAAGCTTTCTTT
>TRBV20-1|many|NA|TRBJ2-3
CSARQTDTQYF
TGCAGTGCTAGACAAACAGATACGCAGTATTTT
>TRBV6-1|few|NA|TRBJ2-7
CASSPGGVRAYEQYF
TGTGCCAGCAGTCCTGGAGGGGTGAGGGCTTACGAGCAGTACTTC
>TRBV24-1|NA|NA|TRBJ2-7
CATSESPLGPRTSEQYF
TGTGCCACCAGTGAGAGCCCGCTGGGTCCCAGGACCTCCGAGCAGTACTTC
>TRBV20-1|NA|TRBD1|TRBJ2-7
CSATRGTGASYEQYF
TGCAGTGCGACCAGGGGGACAGGGGCTTCCTACGAGCAGTACTTC
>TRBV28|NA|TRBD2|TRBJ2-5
CASSPWTSRFDMQETQYF
TGTGCCAGCAGCCCCTGGACTAGCAGGTTCGATATGCAAGAGACCCAGTACTTC
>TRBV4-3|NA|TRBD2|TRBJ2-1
CASSQGFPTSGQFYNEQIF
TGCGCCAGCAGCCAGGGCTTTCCGACTAGCGGACAATTCTACAATGAGCAGATCTTC
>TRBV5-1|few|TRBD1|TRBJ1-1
CASSIAGTGNTEAFF
TGCGCCAGCAGCATAGCCGGGACAGGGAACACTGAAGCTTTCTTT
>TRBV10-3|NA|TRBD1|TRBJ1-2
CAISLDRANGYTF
TGTGCCATCAGCCTGGACAGGGCGAATGGCTACACCTTC
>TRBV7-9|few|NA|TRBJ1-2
CASSPEGGRDGYTF
TGTGCCAGCAGCCCGGAGGGGGGCAGGGATGGCTACACCTTC
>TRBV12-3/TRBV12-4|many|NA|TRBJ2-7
CASSLALPILGSYEQYF
TGTGCCAGCAGTTTGGCGCTCCCGATATTAGGCTCCTACGAGCAGTACTTC
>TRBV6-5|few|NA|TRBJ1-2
CASRTDSSHYGYTF
TGTGCCAGCAGGACCGACAGTTCTCACTATGGCTACACCTTC
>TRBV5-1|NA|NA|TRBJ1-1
CASSPRQASTLMNTEAFF
TGCGCCAGCAGCCCTCGACAGGCGTCGACCCTCATGAACACTGAAGCTTTCTTT
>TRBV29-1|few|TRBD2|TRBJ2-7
CSVGTSSTYEQYF
TGCAGCGTAGGGACTAGTTCTACCTACGAGCAGTACTTC
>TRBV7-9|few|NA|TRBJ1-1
CASSPSAAPEAFF
TGTGCCAGCAGCCCTAGCGCGGCACCTGAAGCTTTCTTT
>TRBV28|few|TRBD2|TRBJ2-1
CASSRTGLAGFYNEQFF
TGTGCCAGCAGTCGTACGGGACTAGCGGGATTCTACAATGAGCAGTTCTTC
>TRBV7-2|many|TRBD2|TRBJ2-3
CASSFPGAGLSTDTQYF
TGTGCCAGCAGCTTCCCCGGAGCGGGGCTTAGCACAGATACGCAGTATTTT